This TCR beta chain was retrieved from a study of tumor-infiltrating lymphocytes in primary liver carcinoma. The CDR3 spans 16 residues. Germline values: CDR1 SGHRS, CDR2 YFSETQ. Using a constant-region primer together with ProtoScript II reverse transcriptase, TCR beta cDNA was made from about 490 ng of total RNA. Construction of TCR beta libraries relied on three successive nested multiplex PCR rounds employing slightly modified ARM-PCR. TRBV1-TRBV30 forward primers paired with a C-beta reverse primer drove the first two PCR rounds, about 9 cycles each. TCRdb ran MiXCR on the multiplex PCR reads and lists one entry per CDR3 protein. The sample lists about 92,000 distinct CDR3 sequences, 55% to 75% occurring once. Both RNA and DNA were isolated together from around 20-30 mg of bulk tissue that had not been sorted. Turning to this clonotype: An end of the junction does not agree with germline; a read error may underlie this.

The TCR sequence derives from a man in his forties with primary liver carcinoma and hepatitis B virus infection. Sequenced sample: tumor-adjacent normal liver tissue. The gene calls are TRBV5-1 and TRBJ2-3, with 7 positions matching TRBD1. The CDR3 coding sequence is TGCGCCTGCAGCGGAGAGACAGGGACCTCCACAGATACGCAGTATTTT. Amino acids: CACSGETGTSTDTQYF.